Presented here are 14 T cell receptor beta chains from one specimen sequenced in a study of T cells in Graves' hyperthyroidism and ophthalmopathy. RNA transcripts gave rise to amplified TCR beta CDR3 regions. HTBI primers were employed in a first-round RT-PCR of the TCR CDR3. TCRdb redid the calling of the multiplex PCR reads with MiXCR, one entry per CDR3 protein. In the table there are 370,000 or so distinct CDR3 sequences, approximately 13% of which are singletons. The sample consisted of blood. These TCRs come from a man aged 30 to 45 with Graves' hyperthyroidism that later progressed to Graves' ophthalmopathy.

At least ten counts were recorded for this clonotype. The chain links TRBV5-5 to TRBJ1-5, with 9 bases aligning to TRBD1. Germline CDR1 and CDR2: SGHKS and YYEKEE (reference sequence). The CDR3 is 15 residues long. Trimming removed 3 bases from V and 7 bases from J; junction bases left unmatched: 8. DNA for the CDR3: TGTGCCAGCAGCTCCGACAGGGGGTTAGGACAGCCCCAGCATTTT. This sequence encodes CASSSDRGLGQPQHF.

The CDR3 region has the DNA TGCGCCAGCAGCCAAGGAGATGATAAGGATGGCTACACCTTC. This encodes CASSQGDDKDGYTF. V gene TRBV4-1 combines with J gene TRBJ1-2; D is uncertain. Trimming took off 1 base at V and 6 bases at J, with 12 bases between the two ends. CDR3 length equals 14 residues. Germline loops: CDR1 MGHRA, CDR2 YSYEKL.

Ten or more counts support this clonotype. V is TRBV20-1 and J is TRBJ2-7, with D perhaps matching TRBD2 (6 bases). The CDR3 totals 12 residues. V was shortened by 6 bases and J by 6 bases, with 15 bases between the two germline ends. CDR1 and CDR2 from the germline V gene are DFQATT and SNEGSKA (reference sequence). The CDR3 here is CSATPGLLEQYF. The CDR3 DNA reads as TGCAGTGCGACGCCGGGACTCCTCGAGCAGTACTTC.

The V gene is TRBV6-1, the J gene TRBJ1-6; D is unclear. The CDR3 is made up of 16 amino acids. V shed 2 bases and J shed 7 bases, with 15 bases lying between them. CDR1 is MNHNS and CDR2 is SASEGT in the germline V gene. This CDR3 is CASSEPGASPNSPLHF. In DNA, the CDR3 is TGTGCCAGCAGTGAACCGGGTGCAAGTCCAAATTCACCCCTCCACTTT.

This clonotype was found a few times. This rearrangement joins TRBV7-4 to TRBJ1-5; TRBD1 aligns across 7 bases. Losses at the gene ends were 3 bases for V and 2 bases for J; bases not matched to a gene: 19. Germline assignment: CDR1 SGHVT and CDR2 SQSDAQ. The CDR3 length is 20 residues. CDR3: CASSFRTGRKTRSCNQPQHF. CDR3 DNA sequence: TGTGCCAGCAGCTTTCGGACAGGCAGGAAAACCCGGAGCTGCAATCAGCCCCAGCATTTT.

V usage is TRBV6-5 and J usage is TRBJ2-5; 7 nucleotides line up with TRBD2. The CDR3 runs to 16 residues. J gave up 3 bases and V 2 bases, and 9 bases lay outside the gene matches. CDR1 and CDR2 (germline): MNHEY, SVGAGI. The chain's CDR3 is CASSYGDYAPKETQYF. In nucleotides, the CDR3 is TGTGCCAGCAGTTACGGGGACTACGCCCCCAAAGAGACCCAGTACTTC.

The chain joins TRBV28 to TRBJ1-1; D not resolved. The CDR3 is made up of 15 amino acids. Trimming cost V 0 bases and J 2 bases, with 10 bases left between them. The V gene's germline CDR1 is MDHEN and CDR2 SYDVKM. The CDR3 loop is CASSLWRMGNTEAFF. In nucleotides, the CDR3 is TGTGCCAGCAGTTTATGGAGGATGGGAAACACTGAAGCTTTCTTT.

On this clonotype: Since a much larger clone is just one base distant, this may be a read error. The chain uses TRBV28 and TRBJ2-7; D gene uncertain. The V and J ends lost 7 bases and 9 bases respectively, with 16 bases between them. Germline V lookup: CDR1 MDHEN, CDR2 SYDVKM. This CDR3 spans 12 amino acids. CDR3 residues: CASNGRRGRQYF. The CDR3 nucleotides are TGTGCCAGCAACGGACGGCGCGGCCGGCAGTACTTC.

This clonotype was seen repeatedly, ten times or more. The chain employs TRBV28 and TRBJ2-7; D remains ambiguous. The CDR3 consists of 9 residues. V was pared by 10 bases and J by 1 base, with 2 bases between. Germline CDR1 and CDR2: MDHEN and SYDVKM. The chain's CDR3 is CANSYEQYF. The DNA for the CDR3 is TGTGCCAATTCCTACGAGCAGTACTTC.

This clonotype appeared many times. The V call is TRBV20-1, the J call TRBJ2-5, with a weak D call TRBD1 (6 bases). From germline, CDR1 is DFQATT and CDR2 SNEGSKA (reference sequence). The CDR3 consists of 14 residues. Between the trimmed V and J ends, which lost 0 bases and 5 bases, there was a span of 13 bases. The CDR3 reads CSARDGQQGETQYF. The CDR3 DNA reads as TGCAGTGCTAGAGATGGTCAACAGGGTGAGACCCAGTACTTC.

In its sample, this clonotype was seen many times. J is TRBJ2-7 and V is TRBV11-3; the match to TRBD1 covers 7 bases. Trimming at V came to 6 bases and at J to 3 bases, leaving 8 bases not matched to a gene. The CDR3 sequence is 14 residues long. The V gene's germline CDR1 is SGHNT and CDR2 YENEEA. The CDR3 reads CASSFRQGSYEQYF. The CDR3 DNA reads as TGTGCCAGCAGTTTCAGACAGGGAAGCTACGAGCAGTACTTC.

This clonotype came up many times. The rearrangement joins TRBV28 to TRBJ2-5; D gene uncertain. The CDR3 covers 15 residues. From germline, CDR1 is MDHEN and CDR2 SYDVKM. Trimming took off 7 bases at V and 5 bases at J, with 20 bases between the two ends. The CDR3 nucleotides read TGTGCCAGCACCGCCGGGCAGTCACCCAGGGAGACCCAGTACTTC. Protein sequence: CASTAGQSPRETQYF.

This clonotype was seen a handful of times. The J gene is TRBJ2-2, the V gene TRBV5-1; TRBD2 agrees at 11 bases. This CDR3 has 16 amino acids. Germline CDR1 is SGHRS and CDR2 is YFSETQ. J was trimmed by 3 bases and V by 1 base; bases with no gene match: 2. The CDR3 reads CASSLLLAGDTGELFF. The CDR3, as DNA: TGCGCCAGCAGCTTGCTACTAGCGGGGGACACCGGGGAGCTGTTTTTT.

With regard to this clonotype: Since a much larger clone is just one base distant, this may be a read error. The chain recombines TRBV7-9 with TRBJ2-1; 7 bases map to TRBD2. Germline CDR1 and CDR2: SEHNR and FQNEAQ (reference sequence). The ends lost 6 bases at V and 10 bases at J; junction bases unmatched: 12. The CDR3 is 14 amino acids. This CDR3 is CASSSSGTEGEQFF. The CDR3 coding sequence is TGTGCCAGCAGTTCCAGCGGGACCGAGGGGGAGCAGTTCTTC.